One T cell receptor beta chain is described in this entry. Its matching antigen is unknown. This entry is derived from a study of shared clonotypes between healthy human individuals. The study, taken as a whole, reports: A small donor pool kept down the genetic and exposure-history diversity that was represented.

Data came from immunoSEQ multiplex PCR; TCRdb stores just in-frame clones and leaves some out. The sample lists 1.5 million to 2.5 million clones, about 95% seen once, with 1.2% in the top ten. This CDR3 region has 15 residues. V trimming: 4 bases; J trimming: 6 bases; junction bases outside the gene matches: 10. Germline CDR1 SEHNR, CDR2 FQNEAQ (reference sequence). Terminally differentiated effector memory CD45RA+ cells were left out of the naive CD8 fraction, which was CD45RO-negative and positively selected for CCR7. Healthy HIV-negative adults with no recent acute infections or vaccinations were recruited as donors.

The specimen was naive CD8+ T cells sorted from blood. The source of this sequence is a man aged 18 to 30 in good health. V gene TRBV7-9 combines with J gene TRBJ2-3; 7 bases are shared with TRBD1. The CDR3 coding sequence is TGTGCCAGCAGCTCCACGACAGGGACGGGTGATACGCAGTATTTT. Translation gives CASSSTTGTGDTQYF.